This TCR beta chain was identified during a study of blood T cell repertoires in COVID-19. Turning to the study itself: Italy, Spain and the United States were the sources of the convalescent and acute COVID-19 samples. PBMCs, B-cell-depleted T cells, or T cells were the source of the cDNA or gDNA that made up the material.

CDR3 size: 14 residues. The ends lost 2 bases at V and 4 bases at J; junction bases unmatched: 5. Per germline, CDR1 SGHRS and CDR2 YFSETQ. Methods used by the authors: Reference gene primer amplification yielded estimated nucleated cell counts. Measured with immunoSEQ multiplex PCR; TCRdb has only the in-frame clones, and not every one. V, J and clone size reflect that table, while D and trimming were determined from the DNA. The sample includes more than 200,000 clones, roughly 80% of them seen just once. The TCR comes from an elderly man with acute or convalescent COVID-19. The sequenced sample was peripheral blood. The chain recombines TRBV5-1 with TRBJ2-7, with TRBD1 identical over 8 bases. The CDR3 DNA reads TGCGCCAGCAGCTTCGGACAGGGACGGTACGAGCAGTACTTC. It yields the protein CASSFGQGRYEQYF.